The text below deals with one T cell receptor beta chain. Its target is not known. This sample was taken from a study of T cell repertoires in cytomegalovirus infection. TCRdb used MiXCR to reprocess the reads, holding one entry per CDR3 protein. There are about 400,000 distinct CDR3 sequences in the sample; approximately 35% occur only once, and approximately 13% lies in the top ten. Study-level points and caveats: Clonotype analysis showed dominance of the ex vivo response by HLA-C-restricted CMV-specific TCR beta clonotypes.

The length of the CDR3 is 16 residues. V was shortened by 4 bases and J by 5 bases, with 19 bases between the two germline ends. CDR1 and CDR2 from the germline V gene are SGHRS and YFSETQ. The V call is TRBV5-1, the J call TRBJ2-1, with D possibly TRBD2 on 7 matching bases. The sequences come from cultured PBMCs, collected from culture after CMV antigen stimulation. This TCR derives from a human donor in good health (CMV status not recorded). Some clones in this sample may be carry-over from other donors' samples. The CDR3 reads CASSLRGGAINNEQFF. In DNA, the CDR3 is TGCGCCAGCAGCCTACGAGGGGGGGCAATAAACAATGAGCAGTTCTTC.